One sample yielded the 30 T cell receptor beta chains listed below, sequenced in a study of blood T cell repertoires in COVID-19. Here immunoSEQ multiplex PCR was the method, and the copy in TCRdb shows in-frame clones only, minus some. Of 250,000 or so clones detected, approximately 90% appear once; the ten largest clones hold 0.95% to 1%. Specimen: peripheral blood. All receptors derive from a woman in her thirties or forties who had recovered from COVID-19.

The chain links TRBV5-1 to TRBJ2-7; TRBD1 agrees at 11 bases. The CDR3 spans 13 residues. V lost 10 bases to trimming and J lost 2 bases; unmatched junction nucleotides: 5. Germline V gene lookup returns CDR1 SGHRS and CDR2 YFSETQ. The chain's CDR3 is CAGPGQGAYEQYV. CDR3 nucleotide sequence: TGCGCCGGTCCGGGACAGGGGGCCTACGAGCAGTACGTC.

The genes are TRBV5-4 and TRBJ2-3; no clear D gene. Trimming stripped 4 bases from V and 4 bases from J, with 13 bases between. This CDR3 is built from 14 residues. In germline, CDR1 is SGHNT, CDR2 YYREEE (reference sequence). CDR3 in amino acids: CASSPRGEPDTQYF. In DNA form, the CDR3 reads TGTGCCAGCAGCCCCCGCGGAGAGCCAGATACGCAGTATTTT.

In nucleotides, the CDR3 is TGTGCCAGTAGTATGAATGAGCGGAGAAACAATGAGCAGTTCTTC. Its translation: CASSMNERRNNEQFF. The chain carries TRBV19 and TRBJ2-1; maybe TRBD2 (5 bases). This CDR3 comprises 15 residues. Trimming removed 3 bases at V and 5 bases at J, with 14 bases between. Germline CDR1 and CDR2: LNHDA and SQIVND (reference sequence).

This chain joins TRBV7-2 and TRBJ2-6; D is undetermined. In germline, CDR1 is SGHTA, CDR2 FQGNSA. The V and J ends lost 5 bases and 0 bases respectively, with 11 bases between them. The CDR3 is 16 residues long. The CDR3 here is CASSPIRSSGANVLTF. DNA of the CDR3: TGTGCCAGCAGCCCCATCAGGTCCTCTGGGGCCAACGTCCTGACTTTC. The full variable domain, completed using reference TRBV7-2 and TRBJ2-6, is GAGVSQSPSNKVTEKGKDVELRCDPISGHTALYWYRQSLGQGLEFLIYFQGNSAPDKSGLPSDRFSAERTGGSVSTLTIQRTQQEDSAVYLCASSPIRSSGANVLTFGAGSRLTVL.

This rearrangement joins TRBV11-2 to TRBJ2-2; D uncertain. The ends were cut back, 3 bases at V and 0 bases at J, with 8 bases in the middle. The germline V gene has CDR1 SGHAT and CDR2 FQNNGV. This CDR3 is built from 15 residues. CDR3 DNA sequence: TGTGCCAGCAGCTTCAGGCTCCCGAACACCGGGGAGCTGTTTTTT. It translates to CASSFRLPNTGELFF.

V and J are TRBV9 and TRBJ1-2; 8 bases map to TRBD1. CDR3 size: 12 residues. V trimming: 4 bases; J trimming: 7 bases; junction bases outside the gene matches: 3. Germline V gene sequence: CDR1 SGDLS, CDR2 YYNGEE. The CDR3 region has the DNA TGTGCCAGCAGCACCGGACAGGGTGGCTACACCTTC. This sequence encodes CASSTGQGGYTF.

CDR3 residues: CASSPPGHISYNEQFF. In DNA form, the CDR3 reads TGTGCCAGCAGCCCCCCGGGACACATCTCCTACAATGAGCAGTTCTTC. This chain joins TRBV5-4 and TRBJ2-1; possible D gene TRBD1, 6 bases. Looked up from germline, CDR1 is SGHNT and CDR2 is YYREEE (reference sequence). Trimming removed 4 bases from V and 0 bases from J, with 14 bases in between. CDR3 length: 16 amino acids.

The rearrangement joins TRBV12-3 or TRBV12-4 to TRBJ1-1; 10 nucleotides line up with TRBD1. Germline trimming cut 3 bases from V and 10 bases from J; bases unmatched to any gene: 5. The CDR3 runs 13 residues. As DNA, the CDR3 is TGTGCCAGCAGTTTGGGGGACAGGGGAATAGCTTTCTTT. Protein product: CASSLGDRGIAFF.

This chain joins TRBV19 and TRBJ1-4; maybe TRBD1 (6 bases). Germline CDR1 LNHDA, CDR2 SQIVND (reference sequence). The V gene lost 5 bases and the J gene lost 5 bases, with 15 bases spanning the gap. This CDR3 contains 15 residues. The CDR3 spells CASSPRGGRNEKLFF. In DNA, the CDR3 is TGTGCCAGTAGTCCGCGGGGGGGCAGGAATGAAAAACTGTTTTTT.

V is TRBV5-6 and J is TRBJ1-4; D ambiguous. CDR1 is SGHDT and CDR2 is YYEEEE in the germline V gene. V lost 6 bases and J 1 base, leaving 10 bases between the germline ends. The CDR3 covers 14 residues. The CDR3: CASTTAVTNEKLFF. CDR3 sequence (DNA): TGTGCCAGCACCACAGCAGTAACTAATGAAAAACTGTTTTTT.

The V call is TRBV19, the J call TRBJ1-4; D ambiguous. CDR1 and CDR2 (germline): LNHDA, SQIVND (reference sequence). This CDR3 has 14 residues. V was cut by 5 bases and J by 3 bases, with 10 bases left in between. CDR3 DNA sequence: TGTGCCAGTAGTCCCCCCGCGGCTAATGAAAAACTGTTTTTT. It codes for CASSPPAANEKLFF. The full variable domain, with the rest looked up from reference TRBV19 and TRBJ1-4, is DGGITQSPKYLFRKEGQNVTLSCEQNLNHDAMYWYRQDPGQGLRLIYYSQIVNDFQKGDIAEGYSVSREKKESFPLTVTSAQKNPTAFYLCASSPPAANEKLFFGSGTQLSVL.

The chain carries TRBV5-1 and TRBJ1-5; weak D call: TRBD1 (6 bases). V dropped 4 bases and J dropped 6 bases, with 14 bases sitting between them. The CDR3 runs 14 residues. Looked up from germline, CDR1 is SGHRS and CDR2 is YFSETQ. The CDR3 bases are TGCGCCAGCAGCCCTACAGGGCCGGGTCAGCCCCAGCATTTT. Translated: CASSPTGPGQPQHF. Supplemented by reference TRBV5-1 and TRBJ1-5, the full variable domain reads KAGVTQTPRYLIKTRGQQVTLSCSPISGHRSVSWYQQTPGQGLQFLFEYFSETQRNKGNFPGRFSGRQFSNSRSEMNVSTLELGDSALYLCASSPTGPGQPQHFGDGTRLSIL.

The CDR3 bases are TGTGCCAGCAGGGCCAGCGGGAGGCGCACAGATACGCAGTATTTT. Amino acid sequence: CASRASGRRTDTQYF. The chain has TRBV2 and TRBJ2-3; 9 bases are a match to TRBD2. Germline assignment: CDR1 SNHLY and CDR2 FYNNEI. The junction had 5 bases not matched to a gene; V was cut back by 6 bases and J by 1 base. The CDR3 extends over 15 amino acids.

This rearrangement joins TRBV1 to TRBJ2-7; the table's D call, TRBD2, has no DNA check behind it. TRBV1 is listed as a pseudogene. The CDR3 contains 19 residues. The CDR3 sequence: CTSSQPPPGREGHGDEQYV. Written as DNA, the CDR3 is TGCACCAGCAGCCAACCCCCCCCGGGGCGGGAGGGCCACGGCGACGAGCAGTACGTC.

The rearrangement uses TRBV9 and TRBJ2-7, with TRBD2 identical over 9 bases. The CDR3 has 14 residues. The ends lost 4 bases at V and 7 bases at J; junction bases unmatched: 9. From germline, CDR1 is SGDLS and CDR2 YYNGEE. The CDR3 spells CASSPSGRMWEQYF. CDR3 coding DNA: TGTGCCAGCAGCCCCAGCGGGAGGATGTGGGAGCAGTACTTC.

This clone was recorded once. The chain is built from TRBV12-3 or TRBV12-4 and TRBJ2-3, with D unclear. The CDR3 extends over 13 amino acids. The germline V and J ends were trimmed by 7 bases and 3 bases, with 11 bases remaining between them. The CDR3 is CASTPQATDTQYF. The DNA of the CDR3 is TGTGCCAGCACCCCTCAAGCAACAGATACGCAGTATTTT.

The chain combines TRBV11-3 with TRBJ2-2; 9 nucleotides agree with TRBD2. The CDR3 covers 15 residues. J lost 0 bases, V lost 4 bases, and 0 bases had no gene match. CDR1 is SGHNT and CDR2 is YENEEA in the germline V gene. The CDR3 DNA follows: TGTGCCAGCAGCTCTAGCGGGACGAACACCGGGGAGCTGTTTTTT. Residues: CASSSSGTNTGELFF.

The V call is TRBV6-6, the J call TRBJ2-7; 11 nucleotides agree with TRBD2. Unmatched junction bases numbered 8, after V lost 7 bases and J lost 0 bases. Germline assignment: CDR1 MNHNY and CDR2 SVGAGI (reference sequence). The CDR3 covers 16 residues. CDR3 in DNA: TGTGCCAGCATCACTACTGGGACTAGCGGCTCCTACGAGCAGTACTTC. This gives the protein CASITTGTSGSYEQYF.

The V call is TRBV9, the J call TRBJ1-5, with a weak D call TRBD1 (6 bases). V lost 4 bases and J lost 7, with 15 bases in between. CDR3 length: 14 amino acids. Germline V CDR1 and CDR2: SGDLS, YYNGEE. The CDR3 loop reads CASSLRGGGQPQHF. In DNA, the CDR3 is TGTGCCAGCAGCCTGAGAGGGGGGGGGCAGCCCCAGCATTTT.

This chain's CDR3 is CASSVWGGSTGELFF. The CDR3, as DNA: TGTGCCAGCAGCGTATGGGGCGGCAGCACCGGGGAGCTGTTTTTT. The chain links TRBV9 to TRBJ2-2; possibly TRBD1 for D (5 bases). The V end was cut by 1 base, the J end by 4 bases, with 11 bases between. The CDR3 sequence is 15 residues long. CDR1 and CDR2 from the germline V gene are SGDLS and YYNGEE.

V gene TRBV30 combines with J gene TRBJ1-1, with TRBD1 as a possible D gene (6 bases). CDR3 length: 13 residues. Germline-derived CDR1 and CDR2 are GTSNPN and SVGIG (reference sequence). V was shortened by 3 bases and J by 8 bases, with 16 bases between the two germline ends. CDR3 DNA sequence: TGTGCCTGGAGCCGAGGGGGGGCCCTGGAAGCTTTCTTT. This gives the protein CAWSRGGALEAFF.

In the case of this clone: Other nucleotide sequences in the sample specify the same CDR3. The J gene is TRBJ1-3, the V gene TRBV9; TRBD1 agrees at 10 bases. Germline V gene data show CDR1 as SGDLS and CDR2 as YYNGEE. Trimming took 3 bases from V and 4 from J; bases not matched to a gene: 1. The CDR3 totals 14 residues. The CDR3 DNA reads as TGTGCCAGCAGCGGGACAGGGGGAGGAAACACCATATATTTT. Amino acid sequence: CASSGTGGGNTIYF.

This chain joins TRBV15 and TRBJ1-2; 8 bases match TRBD1. The CDR3 has 15 amino acids. The V gene's germline CDR1 is LNHNV and CDR2 YYDKDF (reference sequence). Trimming at V came to 5 bases and at J to 8 bases, leaving 13 bases not matched to a gene. The CDR3 loop is CATSPRTGIGEGYTF. The CDR3 DNA reads as TGTGCCACCAGCCCCAGGACAGGGATAGGAGAGGGCTACACCTTC.

This clone has only one observation. The chain employs TRBV6-5 and TRBJ1-2; 9 positions match TRBD1. Germline-derived CDR1 and CDR2 are MNHEY and SVGAGI. The ends lost 6 bases at V and 4 bases at J; junction bases unmatched: 6. There are 14 residues in the CDR3. The CDR3: CASSRQGVGYGYTF. The CDR3 DNA reads TGTGCCAGCAGCCGACAGGGGGTAGGCTATGGCTACACCTTC.

The V and J genes are TRBV4-3 and TRBJ2-1, with 9 nucleotides matching TRBD2. The J segment lost 10 bases and the V segment lost 1 base, leaving 11 bases of the junction unmatched. This CDR3 spans 16 amino acids. Germline V gives CDR1 LGHNA, CDR2 YSLEER. CDR3 loop: CASSQGLRTSEREQFF. The CDR3 DNA is TGCGCCAGCAGCCAAGGACTAAGGACTAGCGAGAGGGAGCAGTTCTTC.

A word on this clone: The same CDR3 can be traced to other DNA sequences in this sample. The V call is TRBV30, the J call TRBJ2-5; the match to TRBD2 covers 7 bases. This CDR3 has 12 amino acids. CDR1 GTSNPN and CDR2 SVGIG come from the germline V gene (reference sequence). The ends lost 5 bases at V and 4 bases at J; junction bases unmatched: 4. The CDR3 is CAWSGGGETQYF. CDR3 sequence (DNA): TGTGCCTGGTCGGGGGGTGGAGAGACCCAGTACTTC. The variable domain in full, with the rest retrieved from reference TRBV30 and TRBJ2-5, is SQTIHQWPATLVQPVGSPLSLECTVEGTSNPNLYWYRQAAGRGLQLLFYSVGIGQISSEVPQNLSASRPQDRQFILSSKKLLLSDSGFYLCAWSGGGETQYFGPGTRLLVL.

CDR3 protein: CASSPQGSGPYEQYF. The CDR3 coding sequence is TGCGCCAGCAGCCCCCAGGGTAGCGGACCCTACGAGCAGTACTTC. The rearrangement links TRBV5-1 to TRBJ2-7, with D possibly TRBD2 on 6 matching bases. The CDR3 has 15 amino acids. CDR1 is SGHRS, CDR2 YFSETQ, per germline. V gave up 4 bases and J gave up 2 bases, with 16 bases separating them.

This clone was counted only a few times. The CDR3 loop is CASSPPLYEQYF. Here the CDR3 DNA reads TGTGCCAGCAGCCCGCCACTATACGAGCAGTACTTC. The rearrangement uses TRBV2 and TRBJ2-7; D ambiguous. The CDR3 has 12 residues. Germline V lookup: CDR1 SNHLY, CDR2 FYNNEI. Trimming took 6 bases from V and 4 from J, leaving 10 bases between them.

The chain uses TRBV24-1 and TRBJ2-1, with 8 bases lining up with TRBD2. Germline assignment: CDR1 KGHDR and CDR2 SFDVKD. V dropped 3 bases and J dropped 7; count of bases not matched to a gene: 4. This CDR3 spans 14 amino acids. This chain's CDR3 is CATSDREGGNEQFF. In DNA, the CDR3 is TGTGCCACCAGTGATCGGGAGGGCGGGAATGAGCAGTTCTTC.

The chain employs TRBV30 and TRBJ1-6, with D possibly matching TRBD1 (5 bases). Looked up from germline, CDR1 is GTSNPN and CDR2 is SVGIG (reference sequence). The CDR3 loop spans 15 amino acids. Trimming removed 2 bases at V and 10 bases at J, with 18 bases between. CDR3 in DNA: TGTGCCTGGAGTCCACGCGGGACTGGGGGGTCACCCCTCCACTTT. Protein: CAWSPRGTGGSPLHF.